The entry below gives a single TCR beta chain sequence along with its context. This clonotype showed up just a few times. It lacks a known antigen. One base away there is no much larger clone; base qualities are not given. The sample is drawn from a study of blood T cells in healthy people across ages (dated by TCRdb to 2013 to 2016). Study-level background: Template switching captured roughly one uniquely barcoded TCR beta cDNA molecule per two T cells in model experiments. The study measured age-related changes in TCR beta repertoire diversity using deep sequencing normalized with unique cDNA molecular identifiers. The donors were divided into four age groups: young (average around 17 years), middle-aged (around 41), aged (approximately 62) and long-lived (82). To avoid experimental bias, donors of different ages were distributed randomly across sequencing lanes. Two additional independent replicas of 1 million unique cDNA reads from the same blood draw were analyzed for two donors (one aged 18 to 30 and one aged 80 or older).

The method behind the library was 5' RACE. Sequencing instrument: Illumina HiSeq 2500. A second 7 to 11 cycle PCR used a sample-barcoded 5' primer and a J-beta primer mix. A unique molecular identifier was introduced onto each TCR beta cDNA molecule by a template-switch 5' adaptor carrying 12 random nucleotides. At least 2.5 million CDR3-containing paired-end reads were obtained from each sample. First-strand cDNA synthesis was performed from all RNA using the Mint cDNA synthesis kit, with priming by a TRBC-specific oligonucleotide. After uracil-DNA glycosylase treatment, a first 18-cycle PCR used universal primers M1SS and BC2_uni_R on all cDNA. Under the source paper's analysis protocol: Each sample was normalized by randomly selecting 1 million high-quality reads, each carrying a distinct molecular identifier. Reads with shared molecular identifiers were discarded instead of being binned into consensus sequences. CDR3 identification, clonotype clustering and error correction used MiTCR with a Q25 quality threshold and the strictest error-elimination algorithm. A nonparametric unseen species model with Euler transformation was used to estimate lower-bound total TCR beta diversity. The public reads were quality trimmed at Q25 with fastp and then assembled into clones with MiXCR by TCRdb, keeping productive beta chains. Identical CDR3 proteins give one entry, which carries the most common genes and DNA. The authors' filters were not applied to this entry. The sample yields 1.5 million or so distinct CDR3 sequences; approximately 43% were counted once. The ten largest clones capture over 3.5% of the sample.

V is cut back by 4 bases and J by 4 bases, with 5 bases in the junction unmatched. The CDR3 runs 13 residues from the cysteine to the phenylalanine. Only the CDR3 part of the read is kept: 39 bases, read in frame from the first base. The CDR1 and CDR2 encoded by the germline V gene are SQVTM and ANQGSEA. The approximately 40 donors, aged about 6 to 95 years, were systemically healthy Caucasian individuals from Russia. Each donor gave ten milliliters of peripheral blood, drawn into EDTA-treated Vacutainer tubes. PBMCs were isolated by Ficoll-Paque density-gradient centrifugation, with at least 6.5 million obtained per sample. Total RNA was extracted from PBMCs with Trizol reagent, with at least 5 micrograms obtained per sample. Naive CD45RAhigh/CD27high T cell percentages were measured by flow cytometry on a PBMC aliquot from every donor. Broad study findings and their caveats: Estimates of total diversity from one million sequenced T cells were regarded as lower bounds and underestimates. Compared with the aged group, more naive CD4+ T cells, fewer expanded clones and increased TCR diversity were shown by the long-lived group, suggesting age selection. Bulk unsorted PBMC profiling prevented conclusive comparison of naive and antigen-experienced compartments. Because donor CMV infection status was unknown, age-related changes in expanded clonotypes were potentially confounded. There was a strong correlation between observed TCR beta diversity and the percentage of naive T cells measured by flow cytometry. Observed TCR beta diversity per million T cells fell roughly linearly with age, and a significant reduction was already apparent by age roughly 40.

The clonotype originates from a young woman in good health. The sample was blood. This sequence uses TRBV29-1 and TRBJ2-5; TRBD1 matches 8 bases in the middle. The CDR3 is CSVGGQVSETQYF. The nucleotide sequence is TGCAGCGTTGGGGGACAGGTCTCAGAGACCCAGTACTTC.